This TCR beta chain was identified during a study of CD8 T cells in ankylosing spondylitis. This clonotype has a handful of counts. Antigen: not known. Whole-study findings and limits: Past research had described some motif variants in reactive arthritis synovial fluid and blood. It appeared that ankylosing spondylitis blood was characterized by a TCR beta motif of under ten highly homologous variants. Reported data indicate significant enrichment of disease-linked clones within matched ankylosing spondylitis synovial fluid. Disease-linked clones were found to be CD8+ and relatively rare in peripheral blood.

There are 16 residues in the CDR3. Germline CDR1 reads LNHDA; CDR2 reads SQIVND (reference sequence). Trimming cost V 3 bases and J 2 bases, with 14 bases left between them. TCRdb redid the calling of the 5' RACE reads with MiXCR, one entry per CDR3 protein. The sample lists 300,000 to 350,000 distinct CDR3 sequences, about 20% seen once, with roughly 3.6% in the top ten. Sequenced material: blood, either unsorted or a sorted T cell fraction (not recorded which). This sequence joins TRBV19 and TRBJ1-5; D uncertain. This sequence originates from a female donor with ankylosing spondylitis or in good health (not recorded which). The CDR3 DNA reads as TGTGCCAGTAGTATTGGATTCGGGAGAGGCAATCAGCCCCAGCATTTT. Protein sequence: CASSIGFGRGNQPQHF.